This passage covers 27 T cell receptor beta chains from one sample sequenced in a study of shared clonotypes between healthy human individuals (dated by TCRdb to about 2020). The library was obtained by the immunoSEQ multiplex PCR assay. Sourced from immuneACCESS, this table was stored by TCRdb with only in-frame sequences that have V and J called. A share of the clones is absent; for the studies checked, an unresolved V gene accounts for under half, and the remainder has no known explanation. This sample comprises 450,000 to 500,000 clones, 81% of them detected only once. The top ten clones comprise about an eighth of the sample. Sequenced: PBMCs. The receptor set was obtained from a woman aged 40 to 49 in good health. Some clones in this sample may be carry-over from other donors' samples.

The J gene is TRBJ1-1, the V gene TRBV5-1; D not certain. The germline CDR1 and CDR2 sequences are SGHRS and YFSETQ. The CDR3 contains 15 residues. Trimming removed 0 bases from V and 5 bases from J, with 14 bases in between. The DNA of the CDR3 is TGCGCCAGCAGCTTGGCGCCGGGCGCGGGAACTGAAGCTTTCTTT. It yields the protein CASSLAPGAGTEAFF. Based on the CDR3 plus reference TRBV5-1 and TRBJ1-1, the full variable domain is KAGVTQTPRYLIKTRGQQVTLSCSPISGHRSVSWYQQTPGQGLQFLFEYFSETQRNKGNFPGRFSGRQFSNSRSEMNVSTLELGDSALYLCASSLAPGAGTEAFFGQGTRLTVV.

The V gene is TRBV9, the J gene TRBJ2-3; 14 bases agree with TRBD2. The germline V gene encodes CDR1 SGDLS and CDR2 YYNGEE. The CDR3 extends over 17 amino acids. J lost 0 bases, V lost 4 bases, and 4 bases had no gene match. CDR3 loop: CASSRGTSGSSTDTQYF. The CDR3 DNA is TGTGCCAGCAGCAGAGGGACTAGCGGGAGTAGCACAGATACGCAGTATTTT.

In its sample, this clone was seen once. This chain uses TRBV5-6 with TRBJ1-1; D is undetermined. Germline V gene sequence: CDR1 SGHDT, CDR2 YYEEEE. V gave up 4 bases and J gave up 7 bases, with 11 bases separating them. The CDR3 has 12 amino acids. Here the CDR3 DNA reads TGTGCCAGCAGCAAATGGCCAGGTGAAGCTTTCTTT. It yields the protein CASSKWPGEAFF.

This clone occurred a few times. The chain carries TRBV7-8 and TRBJ1-1, with unresolved D. Trimming took 3 bases from V and 4 from J, leaving 6 bases between them. Germline CDR1 SGHVS, CDR2 FQNEAQ. CDR3 size: 12 residues. CDR3 in DNA: TGTGCCAGCAGCTTTGTGGGCACTGAAGCTTTCTTT. It encodes CASSFVGTEAFF.

The chain combines TRBV7-6 with TRBJ2-2, with TRBD2 as a possible D gene (7 bases). The CDR3 is 15 residues long. Germline V gene data show CDR1 as SGHVS and CDR2 as FNYEAQ. Deletions cut 4 bases from V and 4 bases from J, with 13 bases between. The DNA for the CDR3 is TGTGCCAGCAGCTCAATGGGGGGGCCCACCGGGGAGCTGTTTTTT. It specifies CASSSMGGPTGELFF.

The chain is built from TRBV7-9 and TRBJ2-1, with 7 nucleotides matching TRBD2. V shed 5 bases, J shed 5 bases, and the junction held 6 bases outside the gene matches. This CDR3 contains 14 residues. Germline V gives CDR1 SEHNR, CDR2 FQNEAQ (reference sequence). In DNA form, the CDR3 reads TGTGCCAGCAGCCACGGACTAGTAGACAATGAGCAGTTCTTC. This sequence encodes CASSHGLVDNEQFF.

The J gene is TRBJ1-2, the V gene TRBV10-3; 8 bases agree with TRBD1. Germline V CDR1 and CDR2: ENHRY, SYGVKD. Losses at the gene ends were 4 bases for V and 6 bases for J; bases not matched to a gene: 7. The CDR3 is 14 amino acids. In DNA form, the CDR3 reads TGTGCCATCAGTGGGGCAGGGGGCGTCGATGGCTACACCTTC. Residues: CAISGAGGVDGYTF.

This clone has at least ten counts. The CDR3 DNA follows: TGTGCCACCGGGACAGGGTACGAAAAACTGTTTTTT. Translation gives CATGTGYEKLFF. The chain is built from TRBV2 and TRBJ1-4; 9 nucleotides match TRBD1. Trimming took 10 bases from V and 8 from J; bases not matched to a gene: 5. Germline assignment: CDR1 SNHLY and CDR2 FYNNEI. There are 12 residues in the CDR3.

This chain links TRBV15 with TRBJ1-1; D gene unclear. V lost 0 bases to trimming and J lost 2 bases, with 10 bases between them. This CDR3 has 15 amino acids. Germline CDR1 reads LNHNV; CDR2 reads YYDKDF (reference sequence). CDR3 residues: CATSREVFINTEAFF. The CDR3 nucleotides read TGTGCCACCAGCAGAGAGGTTTTCATCAACACTGAAGCTTTCTTT.

This clone has just a few counts. This chain connects TRBV2 to TRBJ2-1; D uncertain. V gave up 6 bases and J gave up 8 bases, with 11 bases separating them. The CDR3 is 12 amino acids. Germline CDR1 SNHLY, CDR2 FYNNEI. The chain's CDR3 is CASRPISYEQFF. The DNA for the CDR3 is TGTGCCAGCAGGCCAATCAGCTATGAGCAGTTCTTC.

V usage is TRBV7-9 and J usage is TRBJ2-7; 9 bases are shared with TRBD2. V shed 5 bases, J shed 4 bases, and the junction held 6 bases outside the gene matches. In germline, CDR1 is SEHNR, CDR2 FQNEAQ (reference sequence). This CDR3 contains 14 residues. CDR3 sequence reads: CASSLSGSGYEQYF. The DNA of the CDR3 is TGTGCCAGCAGCCTTAGCGGGAGCGGGTACGAGCAGTACTTC.

A word on this clone: It differs at one base from a far larger clone, so likely a read error. This sequence joins TRBV25-1 and TRBJ1-1; TRBD1 matches at 10 bases. The trim removed 9 bases at V and 5 bases at J, leaving 9 bases unmatched. CDR1 MGHDK and CDR2 SYGVNS come from the germline V gene. The CDR3 runs 14 residues. CDR3 sequence (DNA): TGTGCCAGTTTGACAGGGGGCGGGATGACTGAAGCTTTCTTT. Amino acid sequence: CASLTGGGMTEAFF.

This sequence joins TRBV18 and TRBJ2-1; the match to TRBD2 covers 12 bases. Trimming took 4 bases from V and 3 from J; bases not matched to a gene: 7. The CDR3 contains 17 residues. Looked up from germline, CDR1 is KGHSH and CDR2 is LQKENI. CDR3: CASSLSSGRGFYNEQFF. CDR3 coding DNA: TGTGCCAGCTCACTCTCTAGCGGGAGGGGGTTCTACAATGAGCAGTTCTTC.

With regard to this clone: This likely came from a read error, as a far larger clone is one base away. This CDR3 fails to terminate in the conserved phenylalanine or tryptophan, so it likely reflects a read error. This chain links TRBV15 with TRBJ2-7, with D hard to call. V lost 0 bases to trimming and J lost 5 bases, with 5 bases between them. CDR1 and CDR2 (germline): LNHNV, YYDKDF (reference sequence). This CDR3 is 12 amino acids long. The CDR3 sequence: CATSRDEDEQYL. The CDR3 DNA is TGTGCCACCAGCAGAGATGAGGACGAGCAGTACCTC.

On this clone itself: A read error likely explains this, since a far larger clone differs by one base. This specimen includes other DNA sequences encoding the same CDR3. This chain connects TRBV6-6 to TRBJ1-1, with D maybe TRBD1 (5 bases). CDR3 size: 13 residues. V was clipped by 6 bases and J by 1 base, with 9 bases between them. Germline CDR1 is MNHNY and CDR2 is SVGAGI (reference sequence). The CDR3 bases are TGTGCCAGCAGCCTGACAGAGAACACTGAAGCTTTCTTT. This translates into CASSLTENTEAFF.

The V and J genes are TRBV6-5 and TRBJ2-3; 14 nucleotides match TRBD2. The V gene end was trimmed by 7 bases and the J gene end by 4 bases; junction bases not matched to a gene: 4. Germline V gives CDR1 MNHEY, CDR2 SVGAGI. This CDR3 is 15 amino acids long. Here the CDR3 DNA reads TGTGCCAGCACCCGGGGACTAGCGGGAGCAGATACGCAGTATTTT. The encoded protein is CASTRGLAGADTQYF.

The rearrangement uses TRBV27 and TRBJ2-3; 10 nucleotides agree with TRBD2. The CDR3 sequence is 15 residues long. Germline V gives CDR1 MNHEY, CDR2 SMNVEV (reference sequence). J was trimmed by 5 bases and V by 3 bases; bases with no gene match: 5. Written as DNA, the CDR3 is TGTGCCAGCAGTTTGGGGACTAGCGTAAGAGATACGCAGTATTTT. It is translated as CASSLGTSVRDTQYF.

The CDR3 region is CASSAGALETQYF. Here the CDR3 DNA reads TGTGCCAGCTCGGCGGGGGCTTTAGAGACCCAGTACTTC. The chain joins TRBV18 to TRBJ2-5, with TRBD2 as a possible D gene (7 bases). V lost 6 bases and J 4 bases, leaving 12 bases between the germline ends. CDR3 length: 13 residues. The germline V gene encodes CDR1 KGHSH and CDR2 LQKENI.

V gene TRBV7-9 combines with J gene TRBJ2-7; possibly TRBD1 for D (6 bases). The germline gives CDR1 SEHNR, CDR2 FQNEAQ (reference sequence). V lost 5 bases to trimming and J lost 0 bases, with 11 bases between them. This CDR3 spans 14 amino acids. The DNA for the CDR3 is TGTGCCAGCAGCACCACAGGGATCTCCTACGAGCAGTACTTC. Amino acid sequence: CASSTTGISYEQYF.

V gene TRBV5-4 combines with J gene TRBJ1-1, with D perhaps matching TRBD1 (5 bases). This CDR3 has 14 amino acids. Per germline, CDR1 SGHNT and CDR2 YYREEE (reference sequence). Trimming shortened V by 3 bases and J by 0 bases, and 9 bases separated the two germline ends. This CDR3 is CASSWGNMNTEAFF. The DNA for the CDR3 is TGTGCCAGCAGCTGGGGGAACATGAACACTGAAGCTTTCTTT.

About this clone: A read error may explain this, as a much larger clone is one base away. The chain recombines TRBV14 with TRBJ2-7; 15 bases agree with TRBD2. The germline CDR1 and CDR2 sequences are SGHDN and FVKESK. The CDR3 is 16 residues long. The CDR3 loop is CANSQVGTSGRYEQYF. The CDR3 nucleotides read TGTGCCAACAGCCAAGTAGGGACTAGCGGGAGGTACGAGCAGTACTTC.

The rearrangement joins TRBV27 to TRBJ1-5, with a tentative D call TRBD1 (5 bases). CDR1 is MNHEY and CDR2 is SMNVEV in the germline V gene (reference sequence). Trimming cost V 0 bases and J 4 bases, with 10 bases left between them. The CDR3 loop spans 15 amino acids. CDR3 nucleotide sequence: TGTGCCAGCAGTTTATCAGGGGCCAGGAATCAGCCCCAGCATTTT. Protein: CASSLSGARNQPQHF.

This clone was recorded many times. Other nucleotide sequences in the sample specify the same CDR3. The gene calls are TRBV18 and TRBJ2-7; 10 positions agree with TRBD1. CDR1 and CDR2 from the germline V gene are KGHSH and LQKENI. The CDR3 covers 15 residues. The V gene end was trimmed by 2 bases and the J gene end by 5 bases; junction bases not matched to a gene: 6. CDR3 in amino acids: CASSPLGQGSHEQYF. In DNA form, the CDR3 reads TGTGCCAGCTCACCATTGGGACAGGGGTCCCACGAGCAGTACTTC. Complete variable domain (other parts from reference TRBV18 and TRBJ2-7): NAGVMQNPRHLVRRRGQEARLRCSPMKGHSHVYWYRQLPEEGLKFMVYLQKENIIDESGMPKERFSAEFPKEGPSILRIQQVVRGDSAAYFCASSPLGQGSHEQYFGPGTRLTVT.

The rearrangement links TRBV6-6 to TRBJ2-1; no reliable D call. V lost 1 base and J lost 0, with 4 bases in between. The germline V gene has CDR1 MNHNY and CDR2 SVGAGI (reference sequence). The length of the CDR3 is 14 residues. CDR3 nucleotides: TGTGCCAGCAGTTACTTTGACTCCTACAATGAGCAGTTCTTC. This gives the protein CASSYFDSYNEQFF.

This clone was seen only once. This sequence joins TRBV6-5 and TRBJ2-7, with D possibly being TRBD1 (5 bases). Germline CDR1 MNHEY, CDR2 SVGAGI. CDR3 length equals 13 residues. Trimming cost V 6 bases and J 2 bases, with 11 bases left between them. The DNA for the CDR3 is TGTGCCAGCAGGCCCCAGGGCCCCTACGAGCAGTACTTC. Its translation: CASRPQGPYEQYF.

As to this clone: One end of the junction is discordant with germline, which a read error may explain. V and J are TRBV7-2 and TRBJ1-5, with no clear D. Germline V lookup: CDR1 SGHTA, CDR2 FQGNSA. This CDR3 spans 12 amino acids. The DNA of the CDR3 is TGTGCCGGCAGCTCTACCCCGGGGCCCCAGCATTTT. This gives the protein CAGSSTPGPQHF. Combining the CDR3 with reference TRBV7-2 and TRBJ1-5 gives the whole variable domain GAGVSQSPSNKVTEKGKDVELRCDPISGHTALYWYRQSLGQGLEFLIYFQGNSAPDKSGLPSDRFSAERTGGSVSTLTIQRTQQEDSAVYLCAGSSTPGPQHFGDGTRLSIL.

CDR3 sequence: CATNTRGRLLGELFF. In DNA, the CDR3 is TGTGCCACAAATACCAGGGGCCGCCTCCTCGGGGAGCTGTTTTTT. This chain connects TRBV30 to TRBJ2-2; D perhaps matches TRBD1 (6 bases). CDR3 size: 15 residues. Trimming stripped 8 bases from V and 7 bases from J, with 23 bases between. Germline CDR1 reads GTSNPN; CDR2 reads SVGIG (reference sequence).